This TCR beta chain was obtained from a study of OX40 agonist ivuxolimab in advanced cancers. TCRdb keeps only in-frame clones here, not all; method: immunoSEQ multiplex PCR. This sample has under 70,000 clones, with 80% to 90% found just once. Looked up from germline, CDR1 is LNHDA and CDR2 is SQIVND (reference sequence). Trimming removed 5 bases from V and 0 bases from J, with 14 bases in between. This CDR3 comprises 16 residues. The sequence derives from an adult with an advanced solid tumor such as melanoma, head and neck, liver or kidney cancer. Sequenced here: CD4+ or CD8+ T cells sorted from blood, sampled in a trial of the OX40 agonist ivuxolimab. The chain combines TRBV19 with TRBJ2-1, with D hard to call. In nucleotides, the CDR3 is TGTGCCAGTAGTGACCTGGCCCCGGCCTCCTACAATGAGCAGTTCTTC. It encodes CASSDLAPASYNEQFF.